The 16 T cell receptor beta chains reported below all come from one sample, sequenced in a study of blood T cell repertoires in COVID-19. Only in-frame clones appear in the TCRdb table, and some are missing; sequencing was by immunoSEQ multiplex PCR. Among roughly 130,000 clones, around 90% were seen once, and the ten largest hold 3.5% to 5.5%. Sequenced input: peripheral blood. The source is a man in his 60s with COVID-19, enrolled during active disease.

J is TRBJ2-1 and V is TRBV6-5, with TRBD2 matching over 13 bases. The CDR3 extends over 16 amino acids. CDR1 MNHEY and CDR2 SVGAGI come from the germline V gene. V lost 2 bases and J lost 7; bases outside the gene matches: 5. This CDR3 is CASSYPGLAGVNEQFF. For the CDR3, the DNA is TGTGCCAGCAGTTACCCCGGACTAGCGGGAGTGAATGAGCAGTTCTTC.

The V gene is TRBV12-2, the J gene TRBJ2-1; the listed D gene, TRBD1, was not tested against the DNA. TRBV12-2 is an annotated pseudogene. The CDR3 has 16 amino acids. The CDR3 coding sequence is TGTGCAAGTCGCCTACGTATCCAGGAAGCAGACAATGAGCAGTTCTTC. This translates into CASRLRIQEADNEQFF.

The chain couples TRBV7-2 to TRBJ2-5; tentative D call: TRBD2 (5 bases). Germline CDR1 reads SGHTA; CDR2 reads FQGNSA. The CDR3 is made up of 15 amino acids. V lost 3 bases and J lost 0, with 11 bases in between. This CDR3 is CASSFEGSYQETQYF. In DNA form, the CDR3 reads TGTGCCAGCAGCTTTGAGGGATCCTACCAAGAGACCCAGTACTTC.

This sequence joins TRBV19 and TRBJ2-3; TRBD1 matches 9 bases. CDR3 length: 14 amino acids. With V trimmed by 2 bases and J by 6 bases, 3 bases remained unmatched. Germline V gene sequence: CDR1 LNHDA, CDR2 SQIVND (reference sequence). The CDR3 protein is CASSITGGSDTQYF. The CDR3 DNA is TGTGCCAGTAGTATAACAGGGGGCTCGGATACGCAGTATTTT.

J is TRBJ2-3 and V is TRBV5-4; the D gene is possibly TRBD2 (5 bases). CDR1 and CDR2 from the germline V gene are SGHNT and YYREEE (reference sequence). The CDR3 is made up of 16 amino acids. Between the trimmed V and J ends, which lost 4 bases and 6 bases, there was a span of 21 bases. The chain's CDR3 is CASSLGLGAVKDTQYF. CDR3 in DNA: TGTGCCAGCAGCCTCGGCCTAGGAGCGGTAAAGGATACGCAGTATTTT.

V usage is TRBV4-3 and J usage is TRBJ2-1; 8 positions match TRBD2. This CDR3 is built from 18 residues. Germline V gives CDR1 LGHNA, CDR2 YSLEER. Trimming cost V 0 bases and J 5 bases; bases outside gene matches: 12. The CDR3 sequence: CASSQDRWASGPDNEQFF. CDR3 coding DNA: TGCGCCAGCAGCCAAGATAGGTGGGCTAGCGGGCCAGACAATGAGCAGTTCTTC.

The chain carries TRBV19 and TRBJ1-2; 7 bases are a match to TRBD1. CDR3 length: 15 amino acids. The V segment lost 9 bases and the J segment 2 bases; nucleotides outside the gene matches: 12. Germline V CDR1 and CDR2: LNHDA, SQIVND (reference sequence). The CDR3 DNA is TGTGCCAGCCAGAGAACCGGGACAGTGAACTATGGCTACACCTTC. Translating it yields CASQRTGTVNYGYTF. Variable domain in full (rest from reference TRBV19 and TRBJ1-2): DGGITQSPKYLFRKEGQNVTLSCEQNLNHDAMYWYRQDPGQGLRLIYYSQIVNDFQKGDIAEGYSVSREKKESFPLTVTSAQKNPTAFYLCASQRTGTVNYGYTFGSGTRLTVV.

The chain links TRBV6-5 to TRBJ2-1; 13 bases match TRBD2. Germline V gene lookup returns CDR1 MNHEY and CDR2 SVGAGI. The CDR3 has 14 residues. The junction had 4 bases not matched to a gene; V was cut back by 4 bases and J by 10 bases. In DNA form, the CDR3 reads TGTGCCAGCAGTTGGACTAGCGGGAGAGGGGAGCAGTTCTTC. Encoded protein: CASSWTSGRGEQFF.

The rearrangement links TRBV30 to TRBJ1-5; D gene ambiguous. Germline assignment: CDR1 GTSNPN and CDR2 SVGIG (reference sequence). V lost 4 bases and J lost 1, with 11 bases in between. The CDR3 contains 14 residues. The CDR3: CAWTAGASNQPQHF. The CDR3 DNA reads TGTGCCTGGACAGCGGGCGCAAGCAATCAGCCCCAGCATTTT.

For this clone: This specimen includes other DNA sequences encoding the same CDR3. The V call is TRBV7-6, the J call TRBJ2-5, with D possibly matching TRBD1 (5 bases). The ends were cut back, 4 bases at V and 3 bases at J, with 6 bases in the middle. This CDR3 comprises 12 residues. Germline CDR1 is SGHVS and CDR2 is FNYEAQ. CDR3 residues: CASSSREETQYF. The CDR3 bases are TGTGCCAGCAGCTCCAGGGAAGAGACCCAGTACTTC.

The CDR3 DNA is TGCGCCAGCAGCTTTGGACAGGCTACCTCCTACGAGCAGTACTTC. This encodes CASSFGQATSYEQYF. The rearrangement links TRBV5-1 to TRBJ2-7; TRBD1 matches 7 bases. CDR3 length: 15 residues. The ends lost 2 bases at V and 0 bases at J; junction bases unmatched: 5. The V gene's germline CDR1 is SGHRS and CDR2 YFSETQ.

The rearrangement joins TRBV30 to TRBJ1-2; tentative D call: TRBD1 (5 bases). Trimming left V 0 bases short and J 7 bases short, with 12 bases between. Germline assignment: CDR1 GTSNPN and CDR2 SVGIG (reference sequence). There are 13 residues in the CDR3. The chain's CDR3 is CAWSVGRDSGYTF. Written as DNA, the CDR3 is TGTGCCTGGAGTGTGGGGCGGGACTCTGGCTACACCTTC.

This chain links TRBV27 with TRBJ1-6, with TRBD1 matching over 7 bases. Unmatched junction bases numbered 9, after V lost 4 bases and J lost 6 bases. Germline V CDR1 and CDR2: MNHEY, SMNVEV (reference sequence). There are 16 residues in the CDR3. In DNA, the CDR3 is TGTGCCAGCAGTTCTTACCGACAGGGTTCTAATTCACCCCTCCACTTT. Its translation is CASSSYRQGSNSPLHF.

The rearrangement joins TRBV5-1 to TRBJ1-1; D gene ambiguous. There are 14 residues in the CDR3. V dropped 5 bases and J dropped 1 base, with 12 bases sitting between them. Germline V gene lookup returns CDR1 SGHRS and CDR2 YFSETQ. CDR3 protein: CASSRWATNTEAFF. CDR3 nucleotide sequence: TGCGCCAGCAGTCGGTGGGCCACGAACACTGAAGCTTTCTTT.

Written as DNA, the CDR3 is TGTGCCTGGATCGTAGAATCTAGCACAGATACGCAGTATTTT. It codes for CAWIVESSTDTQYF. The chain has TRBV30 and TRBJ2-3; no reliable D call. V was pared by 4 bases and J by 0 bases, with 11 bases between. Germline values: CDR1 GTSNPN, CDR2 SVGIG (reference sequence). The CDR3 has 14 amino acids.

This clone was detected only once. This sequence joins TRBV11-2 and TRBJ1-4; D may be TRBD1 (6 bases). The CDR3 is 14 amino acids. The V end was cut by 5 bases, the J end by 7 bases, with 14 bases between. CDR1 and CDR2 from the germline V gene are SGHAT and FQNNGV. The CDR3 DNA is TGTGCCAGCAGCCCGGGGGGGGCAGGTGAAAAACTGTTTTTT. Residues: CASSPGGAGEKLFF.